The present T cell receptor beta chain was sequenced within a study of blood T cell repertoires in COVID-19. Study summary: T cells, B-cell-depleted T cells, or PBMCs provided the cDNA or gDNA that served as material.

TCRdb keeps only in-frame clones here, not all; method: immunoSEQ multiplex PCR. Of about 61,000 clones listed, over 75% are singletons. V shed 5 bases and J 1 base; nucleotides not matched to a gene: 3. This CDR3 is 15 amino acids long. Germline lookup yields CDR1 SNHLY and CDR2 FYNNEI. The origin of this receptor is a human donor in a cohort sampled during active COVID-19. This chain uses TRBV2 with TRBJ1-4, with 8 bases matching TRBD1. Material for sequencing was peripheral blood. The CDR3 loop is CASSSTGVTNEKLFF. CDR3 DNA sequence: TGTGCCAGCAGTTCGACAGGGGTAACTAATGAAAAACTGTTTTTT.